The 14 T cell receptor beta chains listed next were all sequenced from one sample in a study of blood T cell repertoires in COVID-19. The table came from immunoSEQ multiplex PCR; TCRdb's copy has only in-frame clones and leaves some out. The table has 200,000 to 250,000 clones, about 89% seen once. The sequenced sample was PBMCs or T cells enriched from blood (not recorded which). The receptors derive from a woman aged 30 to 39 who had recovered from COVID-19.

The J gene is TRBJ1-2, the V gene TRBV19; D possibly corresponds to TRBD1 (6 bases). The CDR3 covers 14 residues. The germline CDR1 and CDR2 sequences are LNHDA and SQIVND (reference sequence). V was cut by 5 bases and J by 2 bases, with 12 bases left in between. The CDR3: CASSPQGTNYGYTF. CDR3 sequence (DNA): TGTGCCAGTAGTCCACAGGGCACCAACTATGGCTACACCTTC.

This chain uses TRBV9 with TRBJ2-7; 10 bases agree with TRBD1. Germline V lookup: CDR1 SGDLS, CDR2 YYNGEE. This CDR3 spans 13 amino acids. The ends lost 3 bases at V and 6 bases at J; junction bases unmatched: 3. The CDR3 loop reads CASSEGTGAEQYF. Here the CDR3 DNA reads TGTGCCAGCAGCGAGGGGACAGGGGCCGAGCAGTACTTC. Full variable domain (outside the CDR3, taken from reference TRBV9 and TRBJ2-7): DSGVTQTPKHLITATGQRVTLRCSPRSGDLSVYWYQQSLDQGLQFLIQYYNGEERAKGNILERFSAQQFPDLHSELNLSSLELGDSALYFCASSEGTGAEQYFGPGTRLTVT.

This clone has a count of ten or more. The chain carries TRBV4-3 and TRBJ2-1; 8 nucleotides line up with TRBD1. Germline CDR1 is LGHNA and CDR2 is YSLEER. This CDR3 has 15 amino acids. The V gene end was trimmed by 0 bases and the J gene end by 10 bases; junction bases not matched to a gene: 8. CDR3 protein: CASSQEYQYRGEQFF. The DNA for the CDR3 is TGCGCCAGCAGCCAAGAGTATCAGTACAGGGGGGAGCAGTTCTTC.

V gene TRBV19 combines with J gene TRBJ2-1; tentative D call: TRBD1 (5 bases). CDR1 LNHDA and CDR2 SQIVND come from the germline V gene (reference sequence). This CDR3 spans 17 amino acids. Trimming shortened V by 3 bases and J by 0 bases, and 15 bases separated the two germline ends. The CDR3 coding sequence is TGTGCCAGTAGTATCATGGCGACAGTTATCTCCTACAATGAGCAGTTCTTC. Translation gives CASSIMATVISYNEQFF.

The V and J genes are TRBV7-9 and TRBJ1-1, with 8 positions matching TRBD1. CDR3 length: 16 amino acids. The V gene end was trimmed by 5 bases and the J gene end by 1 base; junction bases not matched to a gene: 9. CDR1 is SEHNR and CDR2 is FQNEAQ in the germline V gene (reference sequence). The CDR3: CASSPPLTGANTEAFF. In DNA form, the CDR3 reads TGTGCCAGCAGCCCTCCCCTGACAGGGGCGAACACTGAAGCTTTCTTT.

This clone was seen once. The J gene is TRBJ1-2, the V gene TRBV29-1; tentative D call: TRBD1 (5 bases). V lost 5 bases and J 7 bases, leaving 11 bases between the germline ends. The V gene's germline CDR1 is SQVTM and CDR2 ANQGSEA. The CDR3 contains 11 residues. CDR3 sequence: CSVFGGFGYTF. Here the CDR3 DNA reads TGCAGCGTTTTTGGGGGGTTTGGCTACACCTTC.

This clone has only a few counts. The chain's CDR3 is CASSQEGGLYLNEKLFF. DNA for the CDR3: TGCGCCAGCAGCCAAGAAGGCGGCCTTTATCTTAATGAAAAACTGTTTTTT. The genes are TRBV4-3 and TRBJ1-4; no clear D. The CDR3 has 17 amino acids. In germline, CDR1 is LGHNA, CDR2 YSLEER. The V and J ends lost 0 bases and 4 bases respectively, with 15 bases between them.

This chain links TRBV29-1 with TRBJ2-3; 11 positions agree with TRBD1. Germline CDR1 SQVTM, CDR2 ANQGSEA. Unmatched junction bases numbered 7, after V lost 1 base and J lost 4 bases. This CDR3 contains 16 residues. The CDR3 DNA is TGCAGCGTTGAAGGGGACAGGGGGAAATACGCAGATACGCAGTATTTT. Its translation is CSVEGDRGKYADTQYF.

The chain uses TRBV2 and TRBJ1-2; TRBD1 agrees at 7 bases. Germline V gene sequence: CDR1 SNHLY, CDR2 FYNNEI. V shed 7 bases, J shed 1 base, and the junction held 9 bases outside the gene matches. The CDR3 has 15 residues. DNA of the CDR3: TGTGCCAGCACCTTACAGGGGACCGTTAACTATGGCTACACCTTC. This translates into CASTLQGTVNYGYTF.

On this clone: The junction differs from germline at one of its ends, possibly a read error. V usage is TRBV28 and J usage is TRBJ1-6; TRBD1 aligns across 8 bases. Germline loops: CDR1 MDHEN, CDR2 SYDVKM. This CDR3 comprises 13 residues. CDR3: CASSLEIPGQVFF. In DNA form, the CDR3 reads TGTGCCAGCAGTTTGGAAATCCCGGGACAGGTTTTCTTT.

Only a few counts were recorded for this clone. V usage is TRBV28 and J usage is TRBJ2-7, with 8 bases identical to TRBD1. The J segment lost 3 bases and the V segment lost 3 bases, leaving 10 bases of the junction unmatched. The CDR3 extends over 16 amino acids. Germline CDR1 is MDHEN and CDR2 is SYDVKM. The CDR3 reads CASSFELRDRLYEQYF. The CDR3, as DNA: TGTGCCAGCAGTTTCGAACTCCGGGACAGGCTCTACGAGCAGTACTTC.

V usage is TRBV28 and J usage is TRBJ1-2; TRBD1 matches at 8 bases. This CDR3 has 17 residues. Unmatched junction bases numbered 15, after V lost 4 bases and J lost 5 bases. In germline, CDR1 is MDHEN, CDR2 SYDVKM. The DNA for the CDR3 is TGTGCCAGCAGTTCCCCTTCGGACAGGGACGTTTGGTATGGCTACACCTTC. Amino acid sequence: CASSSPSDRDVWYGYTF.

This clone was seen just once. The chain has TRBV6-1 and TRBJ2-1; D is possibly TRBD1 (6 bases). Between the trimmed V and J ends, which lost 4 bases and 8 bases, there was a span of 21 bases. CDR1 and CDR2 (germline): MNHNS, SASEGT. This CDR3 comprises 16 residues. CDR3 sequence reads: CASSARSQQGFDEQFF. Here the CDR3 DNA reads TGTGCCAGCAGTGCCCGGAGCCAACAGGGTTTCGATGAGCAGTTCTTC.

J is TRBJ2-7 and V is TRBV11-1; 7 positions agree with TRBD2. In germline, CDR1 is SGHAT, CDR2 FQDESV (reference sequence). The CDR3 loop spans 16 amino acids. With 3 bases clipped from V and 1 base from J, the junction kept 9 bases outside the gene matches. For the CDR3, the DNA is TGTGCCAGCAGCTTGGATTTAGCGGGTCGATCCTACGAGCAGTACTTC. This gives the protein CASSLDLAGRSYEQYF.